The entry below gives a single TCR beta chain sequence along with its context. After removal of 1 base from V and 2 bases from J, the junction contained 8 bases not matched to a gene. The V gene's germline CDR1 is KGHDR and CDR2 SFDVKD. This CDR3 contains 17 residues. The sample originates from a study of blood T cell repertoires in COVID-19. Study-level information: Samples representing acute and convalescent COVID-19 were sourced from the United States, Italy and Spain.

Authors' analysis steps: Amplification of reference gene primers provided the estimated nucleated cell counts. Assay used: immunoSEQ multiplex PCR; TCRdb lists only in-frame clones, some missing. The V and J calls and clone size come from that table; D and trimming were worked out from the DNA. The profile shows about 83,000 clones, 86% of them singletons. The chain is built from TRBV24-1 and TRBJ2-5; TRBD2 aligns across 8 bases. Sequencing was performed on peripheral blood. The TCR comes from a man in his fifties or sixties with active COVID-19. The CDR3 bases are TGTGCCACCAGTGATTTAAGGGGCGGGGGGTCTCAAGAGACCCAGTACTTC. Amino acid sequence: CATSDLRGGGSQETQYF.